This is a list of T cell receptor beta chains from one sample in a study of blood T cell repertoires in COVID-19. TCRdb's copy holds only in-frame clones and misses some; the assay was immunoSEQ multiplex PCR. The repertoire holds 93,000 or so clones, with approximately 89% as singletons. Material for sequencing was peripheral blood. These TCRs come from a woman at least 80 years old in a cohort sampled during active COVID-19. Each CDR3 is given with its conserved first and last residue. D genes are given only for firm matches. The size field is filled for only some rows; it gives once, few, many or a size class.

>TRBJ1-2|14|NA|NA|TRBV4-1
TGCGCCAGCAGCCCCTTTCGGACAGAGTATGGCTACACCTTC
CASSPFRTEYGYTF
>TRBJ1-5|15|NA|NA|TRBV27
TGTGCCAGCAGTTTATTGGCAGGGCCCAATCAGCCCCAGCATTTT
CASSLLAGPNQPQHF
>TRBJ1-1|14|NA|few|TRBV7-9
TGTGCCAGCAGCTTAGGGACACAGAACACTGAAGCTTTCTTT
CASSLGTQNTEAFF
>TRBJ1-2|11|NA|once|TRBV20-1
TGCAGTGCCCCGAGGCAGTATGGCTACACCTTC
CSAPRQYGYTF
>TRBJ2-3|12|NA|NA|TRBV4-1
TGCGCCAGCAGCCAAGTTTATGATACGCAGTATTTT
CASSQVYDTQYF
>TRBJ2-7|14|NA|NA|TRBV2
TGTGCCAGCAGTCTAGGAGGGCGGACCTACGAGCAGTACTTC
CASSLGGRTYEQYF
>TRBJ2-5|16|TRBD2|NA|TRBV18
TGTGCCAGCTCACCTGGACTAGCGGGCGAGCGGGAGACCCAGTACTTC
CASSPGLAGERETQYF
>TRBJ1-3|17|NA|NA|TRBV5-6
TGTGCCAGCAGCTTGGCTGTAATCGGGGGCTCTGGAAACACCATATATTTT
CASSLAVIGGSGNTIYF
>TRBJ1-5|13|NA|NA|TRBV7-2
TGTGCCAGCAGCTCGAGGTACAATCAGCCCCAGCATTTT
CASSSRYNQPQHF
>TRBJ1-5|14|NA|NA|TRBV28
TGTGCCAGCAGAGGACACATCGACTATCAGCCCCAGCATTTT
CASRGHIDYQPQHF
>TRBJ1-6|16|NA|NA|TRBV5-1
TGCGCCAGCAGCTTGGCCTCCCTCAGGGGTAATTCACCCCTCCACTTT
CASSLASLRGNSPLHF
>TRBJ2-1|16|NA|NA|TRBV28
TGTGCCAGCCTAGACCCTTCCCCGAGCTCCTACAATGAGCAGTTCTTC
CASLDPSPSSYNEQFF